The 25 T cell receptor beta chains in this list originate from one sample, sequenced in a study of cytomegalovirus exposure and HLA in healthy donors. Using immunoSEQ multiplex PCR, the repertoire was profiled, and TCRdb retains in-frame clones only, with some absent. Seen here are about 400,000 clones, around 86% observed once, and the top ten hold 0.83%. The sequenced sample consisted of PBMCs. These receptors were collected from a woman aged 18 to 35 in good health and CMV-seronegative.

This chain connects TRBV6-5 to TRBJ1-5; D might be TRBD1 (5 bases). Germline V gives CDR1 MNHEY, CDR2 SVGAGI. The CDR3 covers 14 residues. The V gene lost 6 bases and the J gene lost 4 bases, with 13 bases spanning the gap. The CDR3 DNA is TGTGCCAGCAGCCTGGGGACTCGGAATCAGCCCCAGCATTTT. This sequence encodes CASSLGTRNQPQHF.

The V gene is TRBV28, the J gene TRBJ2-3; TRBD2 is a possible D gene (5 bases). Germline lookup yields CDR1 MDHEN and CDR2 SYDVKM. This CDR3 is built from 14 residues. With 7 bases removed from V and 2 bases from J, the gap between germline ends came to 13 bases. The CDR3 nucleotides read TGTGCCAGCACCCGCGGACGGGACACAGATACGCAGTATTTT. Its protein product is CASTRGRDTDTQYF.

The chain carries TRBV6-5 and TRBJ1-4; 8 bases line up with TRBD1. Trimming cost V 8 bases and J 5 bases; bases outside gene matches: 7. CDR1 and CDR2 from the germline V gene are MNHEY and SVGAGI. The CDR3 extends over 14 amino acids. CDR3 in DNA: TGTGCCAGCCGGAGAGGGGACAGGAATGAAAAACTGTTTTTT. Translation: CASRRGDRNEKLFF.

This sequence joins TRBV29-1 and TRBJ2-3; no definite D call. V lost 0 bases and J lost 0, with 13 bases in between. CDR1 is SQVTM, CDR2 ANQGSEA, per germline. The CDR3 covers 16 residues. The CDR3 sequence: CSVEDPHMESTDTQYF. For the CDR3, the DNA is TGCAGCGTTGAAGATCCACATATGGAGAGCACAGATACGCAGTATTTT.

The rearrangement uses TRBV11-2 and TRBJ2-5; TRBD2 aligns across 12 bases. CDR1 is SGHAT and CDR2 is FQNNGV in the germline V gene. The CDR3 contains 16 residues. The trim removed 3 bases at V and 4 bases at J, leaving 6 bases unmatched. CDR3 DNA sequence: TGTGCCAGCAGCTTCCCTGCTAGCGGGAGGGCAGAGACCCAGTACTTC. As protein: CASSFPASGRAETQYF.

Comments on this clone: A read error may account for a junction end that differs from germline. This rearrangement joins TRBV2 to TRBJ1-2, with 7 positions matching TRBD1. CDR3 length: 12 amino acids. Germline V lookup: CDR1 SNHLY, CDR2 FYNNEI. This chain's CDR3 is CASSEEGTATYF. The CDR3 region has the DNA TGTGCCAGCAGTGAAGAGGGGACAGCAACGTACTTC.

In this sample, this clone turned up a few times. The chain joins TRBV6-1 to TRBJ1-5; 7 bases are a match to TRBD1. The length of the CDR3 is 15 residues. Germline CDR1 and CDR2: MNHNS and SASEGT. J gave up 6 bases and V 7 bases, and 12 bases lay outside the gene matches. CDR3 nucleotide sequence: TGTGCCAGCAAAGGGACAGCCCCAGGGAGTCAGCCCCAGCATTTT. Encoded protein: CASKGTAPGSQPQHF.

The V and J genes are TRBV30 and TRBJ1-2; D perhaps matches TRBD1 (5 bases). The CDR3 has 15 amino acids. The germline V and J ends were trimmed by 0 bases and 7 bases, with 18 bases remaining between them. Germline CDR1 is GTSNPN and CDR2 is SVGIG (reference sequence). CDR3 nucleotides: TGTGCCTGGAGTGTAAGGGTCAGGGTAAAGCCTGGCTACACCTTC. Its translation: CAWSVRVRVKPGYTF.

CDR3 residues: CASSLGAGGPVETQYF. The CDR3 nucleotides read TGTGCCAGCAGCTTAGGGGCCGGAGGGCCGGTCGAGACCCAGTACTTC. This chain connects TRBV11-2 to TRBJ2-5; TRBD2 might be the D (6 bases). Germline V gene sequence: CDR1 SGHAT, CDR2 FQNNGV. CDR3 length: 16 amino acids. V was pared by 1 base and J by 5 bases, with 17 bases between.

The J gene is TRBJ1-3, the V gene TRBV19; TRBD1 might be the D (5 bases). The germline CDR1 and CDR2 sequences are LNHDA and SQIVND (reference sequence). Trimming removed 3 bases from V and 2 bases from J, with 8 bases in between. CDR3 length: 14 amino acids. The CDR3, as DNA: TGTGCCAGTAGTATCACGGGGGCTGGAAACACCATATATTTT. Its translation: CASSITGAGNTIYF.

This sequence joins TRBV15 and TRBJ2-5; 7 bases are shared with TRBD1. The CDR3 has 15 amino acids. Germline lookup yields CDR1 LNHNV and CDR2 YYDKDF (reference sequence). With V trimmed by 0 bases and J by 4 bases, 5 bases remained unmatched. The CDR3 is CATSRDRGQRETQYF. The DNA of the CDR3 is TGTGCCACCAGCAGAGATAGGGGACAGAGAGAGACCCAGTACTTC.

The chain employs TRBV2 and TRBJ2-7; tentatively, D is TRBD2 (6 bases). The V end was cut by 1 base, the J end by 4 bases, with 11 bases between. This CDR3 spans 14 amino acids. From germline, CDR1 is SNHLY and CDR2 FYNNEI. CDR3 DNA sequence: TGTGCCAGCAGTGAAGGGGGGGACTTTTACGAGCAGTACTTC. This encodes CASSEGGDFYEQYF.

This chain links TRBV5-8 with TRBJ2-1; 7 bases align to TRBD2. The CDR3 totals 15 residues. CDR1 is SGHTS and CDR2 is YDEGEE in the germline V gene. The V gene end was trimmed by 5 bases and the J gene end by 0 bases; junction bases not matched to a gene: 5. The CDR3 sequence: CASSAGTTSYNEQFF. The DNA of the CDR3 is TGTGCCAGCAGTGCCGGGACTACCTCCTACAATGAGCAGTTCTTC.

CDR3 nucleotide sequence: TGTGCCAGCAGCCCCCCTAGCGGGAAGACAGATACGCAGTATTTT. It is translated as CASSPPSGKTDTQYF. The chain links TRBV7-9 to TRBJ2-3; 9 positions match TRBD2. Germline V gives CDR1 SEHNR, CDR2 FQNEAQ (reference sequence). The CDR3 consists of 15 residues. Trimming at V came to 5 bases and at J to 3 bases, leaving 6 bases not matched to a gene.

This clone was found a few times. V is TRBV2 and J is TRBJ1-6, with D unresolved. V was trimmed by 4 bases and J by 13 bases, leaving 11 bases between them. CDR1 SNHLY and CDR2 FYNNEI come from the germline V gene. The length of the CDR3 is 12 residues. The CDR3 region is CASSGGLSPLHF. The CDR3 nucleotides read TGTGCCAGCAGTGGCGGCCTCTCGCCCCTCCACTTT.

V is TRBV2 and J is TRBJ2-6, with TRBD1 identical over 12 bases. V trimming: 6 bases; J trimming: 2 bases; junction bases outside the gene matches: 11. The CDR3 contains 19 residues. From germline, CDR1 is SNHLY and CDR2 FYNNEI. The CDR3 bases are TGTGCCAGCAGGCCCCCCGCCGGGACAGGGGGCGCTGGGGCCAACGTCCTGACTTTC. This codes for CASRPPAGTGGAGANVLTF.

V and J are TRBV7-8 and TRBJ2-7; 12 bases line up with TRBD2. V lost 4 bases, J lost 2 bases, and 3 bases stayed unmatched. CDR3 length: 15 residues. The germline CDR1 and CDR2 sequences are SGHVS and FQNEAQ. DNA of the CDR3: TGTGCCAGCAGCTCATCTAGCGGGGGGGCCTACGAGCAGTACTTC. Translating gives CASSSSSGGAYEQYF.

The chain recombines TRBV19 with TRBJ2-1; 10 nucleotides match TRBD2. The V and J ends lost 4 bases and 3 bases, in that order; junction bases with no gene match: 6. The CDR3 spans 16 residues. Germline values: CDR1 LNHDA, CDR2 SQIVND (reference sequence). CDR3 sequence (DNA): TGTGCCAGTAGTAACCTGGCTAGCGGGGGCTACAATGAGCAGTTCTTC. It yields the protein CASSNLASGGYNEQFF.

A single count supports this clone. The V gene is TRBV14, the J gene TRBJ2-7; D is uncertain. In germline, CDR1 is SGHDN, CDR2 FVKESK. The CDR3 loop spans 13 amino acids. V was shortened by 4 bases and J by 7 bases, with 14 bases between the two germline ends. CDR3 nucleotides: TGTGCCAGCAGCCCCCTATTAACCGATGAGCAGTACTTC. The encoded protein is CASSPLLTDEQYF.

This chain connects TRBV14 to TRBJ2-1; TRBD1 is a possible D gene (6 bases). Germline-derived CDR1 and CDR2 are SGHDN and FVKESK. With 5 bases removed from V and 7 bases from J, the gap between germline ends came to 18 bases. This CDR3 is built from 15 residues. The CDR3 DNA is TGTGCCAGCAGCTTGTACAGGGCGGTGGGGAATGAGCAGTTCTTC. Protein product: CASSLYRAVGNEQFF.

In DNA form, the CDR3 reads TGTGCCAGCAGGGGAGGGACAGGACCCCCCTATGGCTACACCTTC. Encoded protein: CASRGGTGPPYGYTF. This sequence joins TRBV6-1 and TRBJ1-2; 8 bases map to TRBD1. J lost 4 bases, V lost 6 bases, and 10 bases had no gene match. CDR3 length equals 15 residues. Germline V gene sequence: CDR1 MNHNS, CDR2 SASEGT.

CDR3 region: CASSLTRMNTEAFF. DNA of the CDR3: TGCGCCAGCAGCTTAACCAGGATGAACACTGAAGCTTTCTTT. The rearrangement joins TRBV5-1 to TRBJ1-1; D ambiguous. There are 14 residues in the CDR3. Looked up from germline, CDR1 is SGHRS and CDR2 is YFSETQ. The V and J ends lost 2 bases and 0 bases respectively, with 8 bases between them.

CDR3 DNA sequence: TGTGCCAGCAGCTTAGCAGCCGGGGGGACAGGCTATGGCTACACCTTC. Translation: CASSLAAGGTGYGYTF. The chain has TRBV7-8 and TRBJ1-2, with 8 bases identical to TRBD1. The CDR3 extends over 16 amino acids. Unmatched junction bases numbered 7, after V lost 0 bases and J lost 4 bases. Germline-derived CDR1 and CDR2 are SGHVS and FQNEAQ.

The chain recombines TRBV9 with TRBJ1-1, with TRBD1 matching over 8 bases. V lost 0 bases, J lost 1 base, and 2 bases stayed unmatched. CDR1 is SGDLS, CDR2 YYNGEE, per germline. The CDR3 is 15 amino acids. The CDR3 loop is CASSVGTGSNTEAFF. DNA of the CDR3: TGTGCCAGCAGCGTAGGGACAGGGTCGAACACTGAAGCTTTCTTT. Together with reference TRBV9 and TRBJ1-1, the CDR3 gives the full variable domain: DSGVTQTPKHLITATGQRVTLRCSPRSGDLSVYWYQQSLDQGLQFLIQYYNGEERAKGNILERFSAQQFPDLHSELNLSSLELGDSALYFCASSVGTGSNTEAFFGQGTRLTVV.

The chain is built from TRBV28 and TRBJ1-2; 9 nucleotides line up with TRBD1. Germline V gene sequence: CDR1 MDHEN, CDR2 SYDVKM. Trimming cost V 5 bases and J 7 bases; bases outside gene matches: 5. The CDR3 totals 13 residues. CDR3: CASSDSTGGGYTF. CDR3 DNA sequence: TGTGCCAGCAGTGACTCGACAGGGGGTGGCTACACCTTC.